The 3 T cell receptor beta chains in this list originate from one sample, sequenced in a study of blood T cell repertoires in COVID-19. The data were produced by immunoSEQ multiplex PCR, yet TCRdb's version contains in-frame clones alone and is incomplete. Of roughly 200,000 clones in the sample, roughly nine tenths are singletons; the top ten hold 3% to 3.5%. The sequenced sample was PBMCs or T cells enriched from blood (not recorded which). These receptor sequences come from a woman aged 45-65 years in a cohort exposed to, infected with or recovered from COVID-19 (not recorded which).

The chain recombines TRBV5-1 with TRBJ1-2; the match to TRBD1 covers 7 bases. The CDR3 length is 14 residues. Germline lookup yields CDR1 SGHRS and CDR2 YFSETQ. Trimming took 0 bases from V and 8 from J; bases not matched to a gene: 7. The CDR3 is CASSLDRGPWGYTF. In DNA form, the CDR3 reads TGCGCCAGCAGCTTGGACAGGGGCCCTTGGGGCTACACCTTC.

The gene calls are TRBV7-2 and TRBJ2-7; D possibly corresponds to TRBD1 (6 bases). V dropped 2 bases and J dropped 5 bases, with 10 bases sitting between them. Germline-derived CDR1 and CDR2 are SGHTA and FQGNSA. The CDR3 runs 13 residues. CDR3 sequence: CASSLSYRDEQYF. The CDR3 DNA follows: TGTGCCAGCAGCTTAAGTTACAGGGACGAGCAGTACTTC.

The chain joins TRBV7-9 to TRBJ1-5; TRBD1 aligns across 7 bases. CDR1 is SEHNR and CDR2 is FQNEAQ in the germline V gene (reference sequence). Unmatched junction bases numbered 6, after V lost 5 bases and J lost 2 bases. The CDR3 extends over 15 amino acids. Here the CDR3 DNA reads TGTGCCAGCAGCCAAGGGGGCGTCGGCAATCAGCCCCAGCATTTT. This codes for CASSQGGVGNQPQHF.